Presented here are 20 T cell receptor beta chains from one specimen sequenced in a study of PD-1 blockade in classical Hodgkin lymphoma. The protocol was immunoSEQ multiplex PCR, while the TCRdb copy is restricted to in-frame clones and leaves out a portion. In the table there are tens of thousands of clones, around nine tenths of which are singletons. The time point: cycle 4 day 1 (C4D1), after less than 7 weeks of nivolumab. All patients relapsed after autologous stem cell transplantation, and brentuximab vedotin exposure varied. The material sequenced was peripheral blood mononuclear cells (PBMCs), taken before the fourth cycle of nivolumab. The receptors were gathered from a human donor with classical Hodgkin lymphoma.

This rearrangement joins TRBV7-9 to TRBJ1-3; D is uncertain. From germline, CDR1 is SEHNR and CDR2 FQNEAQ (reference sequence). The length of the CDR3 is 18 residues. V gave up 2 bases and J gave up 0 bases, with 17 bases separating them. CDR3 sequence: CASSLPKRGLISGNTIYF. The CDR3, as DNA: TGTGCCAGCAGCTTACCGAAGCGAGGGCTCATCTCTGGAAACACCATATATTTT. Full variable domain (remainder filled in from reference TRBV7-9 and TRBJ1-3): DTGVSQNPRHKITKRGQNVTFRCDPISEHNRLYWYRQTLGQGPEFLTYFQNEAQLEKSRLLSDRFSAERPKGSFSTLEIQRTEQGDSAMYLCASSLPKRGLISGNTIYFGEGSWLTVV.

The chain has TRBV19 and TRBJ2-1, with D possibly TRBD2 on 5 matching bases. The germline V gene encodes CDR1 LNHDA and CDR2 SQIVND (reference sequence). V lost 3 bases and J lost 4, with 10 bases in between. The CDR3 loop spans 14 amino acids. The CDR3 loop is CASSIGGSYNEQFF. For the CDR3, the DNA is TGTGCCAGTAGTATCGGTGGGAGTTACAATGAGCAGTTCTTC.

The V call is TRBV6-1, the J call TRBJ2-7; the match to TRBD2 covers 7 bases. Unmatched junction bases numbered 11, after V lost 4 bases and J lost 2 bases. Germline V CDR1 and CDR2: MNHNS, SASEGT. The CDR3 extends over 16 amino acids. The CDR3 DNA is TGTGCCAGCAGTGGGGTCTCTACCGGGAGGACCTACGAGCAGTACTTC. This codes for CASSGVSTGRTYEQYF.

The genes are TRBV28 and TRBJ1-4; 8 nucleotides agree with TRBD1. This CDR3 region has 12 residues. Germline CDR1 MDHEN, CDR2 SYDVKM. The V and J ends lost 6 bases and 7 bases, in that order; junction bases with no gene match: 1. The CDR3 protein is CASRTGVEKLFF. DNA for the CDR3: TGTGCCAGCAGGACAGGGGTTGAAAAACTGTTTTTT.

The V call is TRBV9, the J call TRBJ2-5; TRBD1 agrees at 9 bases. With V trimmed by 4 bases and J by 5 bases, 12 bases remained unmatched. CDR3 length: 16 amino acids. The V gene's germline CDR1 is SGDLS and CDR2 YYNGEE. CDR3 in amino acids: CASSPGGRTGAETQYF. CDR3 bases: TGTGCCAGCAGCCCCGGGGGTAGGACAGGGGCCGAGACCCAGTACTTC.

CDR3 DNA: TGTGCCAGCAGCGTAGAACAGGTTAACACTGAAGCTTTCTTT. Its protein product is CASSVEQVNTEAFF. J is TRBJ1-1 and V is TRBV9; D might be TRBD1 (5 bases). Per germline, CDR1 SGDLS and CDR2 YYNGEE. The V end lost 0 bases, the J end lost 2 bases, and 8 bases lay between the germline ends. This CDR3 is 14 amino acids long. Complete variable domain (other parts from reference TRBV9 and TRBJ1-1): DSGVTQTPKHLITATGQRVTLRCSPRSGDLSVYWYQQSLDQGLQFLIQYYNGEERAKGNILERFSAQQFPDLHSELNLSSLELGDSALYFCASSVEQVNTEAFFGQGTRLTVV.

This sequence joins TRBV27 and TRBJ1-5; the D gene is possibly TRBD1 (6 bases). The CDR3 contains 14 residues. From germline, CDR1 is MNHEY and CDR2 SMNVEV (reference sequence). V was shortened by 3 bases and J by 5 bases, with 11 bases between the two germline ends. Written as DNA, the CDR3 is TGTGCCAGCAGTTTGCAGGGGCGCCATCAGCCCCAGCATTTT. It codes for CASSLQGRHQPQHF.

The gene calls are TRBV11-2 and TRBJ2-3; TRBD2 aligns across 12 bases. CDR1 and CDR2 (germline): SGHAT, FQNNGV. This CDR3 is 14 amino acids long. With V trimmed by 1 base and J by 11 bases, 4 bases remained unmatched. The CDR3 loop reads CASSLGLAGGLQYF. The CDR3 DNA follows: TGTGCCAGCAGCTTAGGGCTAGCGGGGGGGCTGCAGTATTTT.

This chain joins TRBV19 and TRBJ2-5; D is perhaps TRBD2 (6 bases). Trimming removed 9 bases at V and 4 bases at J, with 18 bases between. Germline values: CDR1 LNHDA, CDR2 SQIVND (reference sequence). This CDR3 spans 14 amino acids. In nucleotides, the CDR3 is TGTGCCAGCACACCGGACCCCGGGGGAGAGACCCAGTACTTC. This codes for CASTPDPGGETQYF. Looking up the rest from reference TRBV19 and TRBJ2-5 gives the full variable domain: DGGITQSPKYLFRKEGQNVTLSCEQNLNHDAMYWYRQDPGQGLRLIYYSQIVNDFQKGDIAEGYSVSREKKESFPLTVTSAQKNPTAFYLCASTPDPGGETQYFGPGTRLLVL.

This clone was seen just once. The chain recombines TRBV6-5 with TRBJ1-2; D is unclear. The V gene lost 5 bases and the J gene lost 4 bases, with 14 bases spanning the gap. Germline CDR1 reads MNHEY; CDR2 reads SVGAGI. The CDR3 has 14 residues. The CDR3 region is CASSPEAGIYGYTF. DNA of the CDR3: TGTGCCAGCAGTCCTGAAGCGGGGATCTATGGCTACACCTTC.

The J gene is TRBJ2-3, the V gene TRBV6-6; 7 positions match TRBD1. This CDR3 spans 13 amino acids. V shed 6 bases, J shed 8 bases, and the junction held 8 bases outside the gene matches. Per germline, CDR1 MNHNY and CDR2 SVGAGI (reference sequence). The CDR3 spells CASRRRQGGTQYF. Here the CDR3 DNA reads TGTGCCAGCAGGCGTAGACAGGGCGGTACGCAGTATTTT.

V gene TRBV9 combines with J gene TRBJ2-3; possibly TRBD1 for D (6 bases). Germline lookup yields CDR1 SGDLS and CDR2 YYNGEE. Trimming shortened V by 3 bases and J by 3 bases, and 11 bases separated the two germline ends. The CDR3 covers 14 residues. The CDR3 spells CASSGGPGTDTQYF. CDR3 in DNA: TGTGCCAGCAGCGGGGGGCCGGGGACAGATACGCAGTATTTT.

The gene calls are TRBV6-6 and TRBJ1-5; D is possibly TRBD1 (5 bases). CDR1 and CDR2 (germline): MNHNY, SVGAGI (reference sequence). This CDR3 contains 14 residues. With 0 bases removed from V and 6 bases from J, the gap between germline ends came to 9 bases. CDR3 in DNA: TGTGCCAGCAGTTACTCAGGGGTAGGTCAGCCCCAGCATTTT. Translation: CASSYSGVGQPQHF.

This chain connects TRBV19 to TRBJ2-7, with 7 bases identical to TRBD1. V shed 5 bases and J 5 bases; nucleotides not matched to a gene: 6. Per the germline V gene, CDR1 is LNHDA and CDR2 is SQIVND (reference sequence). CDR3 length: 13 residues. The DNA of the CDR3 is TGTGCCAGTAGTCTTGGACAGGCCGACGAGCAGTACTTC. Protein product: CASSLGQADEQYF.

For the CDR3, the DNA is TGTGCCAGCAGTTTAAAGCCGGGGGTTAACGAGCAGTACTTC. This sequence encodes CASSLKPGVNEQYF. The gene calls are TRBV27 and TRBJ2-7, with D perhaps matching TRBD2 (6 bases). Trimming removed 2 bases from V and 5 bases from J, with 13 bases in between. The CDR3 length is 14 residues. The germline gives CDR1 MNHEY, CDR2 SMNVEV (reference sequence).

V and J are TRBV2 and TRBJ2-7, with 7 bases lining up with TRBD2. This CDR3 is built from 18 residues. CDR1 SNHLY and CDR2 FYNNEI come from the germline V gene. After removal of 9 bases from V and 0 bases from J, the junction contained 20 bases not matched to a gene. CDR3: CASLQRDPLLLSSYEQYF. In nucleotides, the CDR3 is TGTGCCAGTCTACAGCGGGACCCTCTACTCCTCAGCTCCTACGAGCAGTACTTC.

V is TRBV7-2 and J is TRBJ2-3, with TRBD2 matching over 8 bases. CDR3 length equals 17 residues. The germline V gene has CDR1 SGHTA and CDR2 FQGNSA. With V trimmed by 0 bases and J by 3 bases, 8 bases remained unmatched. The CDR3 DNA is TGTGCCAGCAGCTTAGCCCCTTGGGGACTAGGGACAGATACGCAGTATTTT. It is translated as CASSLAPWGLGTDTQYF.

The rearrangement links TRBV18 to TRBJ2-6, with D unresolved. CDR3 size: 14 residues. The ends were cut back, 2 bases at V and 9 bases at J, with 11 bases in the middle. The germline V gene has CDR1 KGHSH and CDR2 LQKENI. The CDR3 coding sequence is TGTGCCAGCTCACCATTAAAAGTAGACAACGTCCTGACTTTC. This encodes CASSPLKVDNVLTF.

V is TRBV29-1 and J is TRBJ2-1; 10 positions agree with TRBD2. Germline CDR1 reads SQVTM; CDR2 reads ANQGSEA. J gave up 4 bases and V 6 bases, and 9 bases lay outside the gene matches. CDR3 length equals 15 residues. The CDR3 here is CSVAVAGGSYNEQFF. In DNA form, the CDR3 reads TGCAGCGTCGCCGTAGCGGGGGGATCGTACAATGAGCAGTTCTTC.

This chain joins TRBV5-1 and TRBJ2-3; D is possibly TRBD2 (5 bases). The CDR3 covers 18 residues. Trimming left V 4 bases short and J 0 bases short, with 21 bases between. Germline V gives CDR1 SGHRS, CDR2 YFSETQ. The DNA of the CDR3 is TGCGCCAGCAGCCCCCGCTATAGCGCCCAATCCAGCACAGATACGCAGTATTTT. As protein: CASSPRYSAQSSTDTQYF.